This TCR beta chain is drawn from a study of T cell repertoires in cytomegalovirus infection. In the study overall: CMV epitopes used comprised recently identified HLA-C-restricted ones and well-studied HLA-B-restricted ones.

Germline CDR1 reads MGHRA; CDR2 reads YSYEKL. CDR3 length equals 12 residues. The V end lost 4 bases, the J end lost 6 bases, and 9 bases lay between the germline ends. Each CDR3 protein is one row after TCRdb ran MiXCR on the reads. The profile shows fewer than 900,000 distinct CDR3 sequences, approximately 32% of them singletons. Remarks on this clonotype: Antigen unknown.

Whole-study findings and limits: Clonotype analysis showed dominance of the ex vivo response by HLA-C-restricted CMV-specific TCR beta clonotypes. Totalled public TCR beta family frequency picked out people who carried CMV plus the relevant HLA.

The source is a human donor in good health (CMV status not recorded). Some clones in this sample may be carry-over from other donors' samples. V usage is TRBV4-1 and J usage is TRBJ2-5; a possible D gene is TRBD2 (5 bases). The sample was cultured CD8+ T cells from PBMCs, taken from culture after CMV antigen stimulation. The CDR3: CASSPDFQTQYF. The CDR3, as DNA: TGCGCCAGCAGCCCGGACTTTCAGACCCAGTACTTC.